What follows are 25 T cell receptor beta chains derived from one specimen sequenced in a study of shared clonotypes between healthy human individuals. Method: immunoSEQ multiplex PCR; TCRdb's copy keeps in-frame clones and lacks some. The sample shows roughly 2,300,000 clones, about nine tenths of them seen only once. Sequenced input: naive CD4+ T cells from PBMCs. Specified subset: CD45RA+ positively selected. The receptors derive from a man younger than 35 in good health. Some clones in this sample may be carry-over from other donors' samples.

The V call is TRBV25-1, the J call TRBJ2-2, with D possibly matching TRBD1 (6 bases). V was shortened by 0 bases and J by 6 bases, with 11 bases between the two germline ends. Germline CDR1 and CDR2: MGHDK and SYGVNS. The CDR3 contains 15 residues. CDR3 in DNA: TGTGCCAGCAGTGAATACAGGGGTTTCGCCGGGGAGCTGTTTTTT. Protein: CASSEYRGFAGELFF.

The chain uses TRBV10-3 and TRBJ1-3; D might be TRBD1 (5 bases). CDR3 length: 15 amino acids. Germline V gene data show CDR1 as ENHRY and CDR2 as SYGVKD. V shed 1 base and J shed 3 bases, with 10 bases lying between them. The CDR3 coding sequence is TGTGCCATCAGTGAGTTTGGGACGGTTGGAAACACCATATATTTT. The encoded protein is CAISEFGTVGNTIYF.

The CDR3 DNA reads TGTGCCAGCAGCTTTTCGGGGAATACGCAGTATTTT. Protein sequence: CASSFSGNTQYF. The V gene is TRBV7-9, the J gene TRBJ2-3, with D possibly matching TRBD2 (5 bases). V was clipped by 3 bases and J by 7 bases, with 8 bases between them. The CDR3 extends over 12 amino acids. The germline CDR1 and CDR2 sequences are SEHNR and FQNEAQ (reference sequence). Variable domain in full (rest from reference TRBV7-9 and TRBJ2-3): DTGVSQNPRHKITKRGQNVTFRCDPISEHNRLYWYRQTLGQGPEFLTYFQNEAQLEKSRLLSDRFSAERPKGSFSTLEIQRTEQGDSAMYLCASSFSGNTQYFGPGTRLTVL.

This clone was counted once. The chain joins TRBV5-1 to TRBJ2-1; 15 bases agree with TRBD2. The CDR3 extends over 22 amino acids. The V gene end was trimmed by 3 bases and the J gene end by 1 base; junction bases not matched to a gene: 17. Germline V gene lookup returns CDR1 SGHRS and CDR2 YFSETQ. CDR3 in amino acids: CASSSSSSYSGTSGRSYNEQFF. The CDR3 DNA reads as TGCGCCAGCAGCTCCTCAAGCTCGTACAGCGGGACTAGCGGGAGGTCCTACAATGAGCAGTTCTTC. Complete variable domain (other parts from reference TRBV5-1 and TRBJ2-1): KAGVTQTPRYLIKTRGQQVTLSCSPISGHRSVSWYQQTPGQGLQFLFEYFSETQRNKGNFPGRFSGRQFSNSRSEMNVSTLELGDSALYLCASSSSSSYSGTSGRSYNEQFFGPGTRLTVL.

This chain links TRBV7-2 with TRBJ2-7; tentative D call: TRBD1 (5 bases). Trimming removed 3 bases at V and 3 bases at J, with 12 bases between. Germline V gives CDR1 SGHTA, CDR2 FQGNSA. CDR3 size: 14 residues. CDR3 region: CASSFGSRGYEQYF. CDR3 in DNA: TGTGCCAGCAGCTTTGGTTCTAGGGGCTACGAGCAGTACTTC.

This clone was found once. This chain's CDR3 is CASSRRMQNTEAFF. Written as DNA, the CDR3 is TGTGCCAGCAGCCGGAGGATGCAGAACACTGAAGCTTTCTTT. The chain employs TRBV5-4 and TRBJ1-1; D is ambiguous. CDR1 is SGHNT, CDR2 YYREEE, per germline (reference sequence). V lost 4 bases and J lost 1, with 11 bases in between. The CDR3 consists of 14 residues.

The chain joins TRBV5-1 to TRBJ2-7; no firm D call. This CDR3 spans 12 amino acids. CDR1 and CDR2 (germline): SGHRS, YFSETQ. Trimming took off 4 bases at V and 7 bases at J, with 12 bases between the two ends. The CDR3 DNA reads TGCGCCAGCAGCCTCCGACGAGGTGAGCAGTACTTC. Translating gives CASSLRRGEQYF.

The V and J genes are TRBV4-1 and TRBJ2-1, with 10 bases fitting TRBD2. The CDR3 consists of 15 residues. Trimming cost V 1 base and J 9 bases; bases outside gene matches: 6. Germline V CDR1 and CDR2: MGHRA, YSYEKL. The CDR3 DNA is TGCGCCAGCAGCCAAGGAAGCGGGAGGGCCCGTGAGCAGTTCTTC. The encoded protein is CASSQGSGRAREQFF.

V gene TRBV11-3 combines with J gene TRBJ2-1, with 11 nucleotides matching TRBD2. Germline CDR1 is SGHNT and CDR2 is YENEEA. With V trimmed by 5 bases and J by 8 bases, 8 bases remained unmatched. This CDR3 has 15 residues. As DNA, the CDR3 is TGTGCCAGCAGCCCGAGACTAGCGGGAACATATGAGCAGTTCTTC. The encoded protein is CASSPRLAGTYEQFF.

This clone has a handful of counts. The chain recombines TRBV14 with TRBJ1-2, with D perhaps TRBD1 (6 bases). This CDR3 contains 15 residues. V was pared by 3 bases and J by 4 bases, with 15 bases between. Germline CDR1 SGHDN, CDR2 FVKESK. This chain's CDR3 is CASSQATGLLYGYTF. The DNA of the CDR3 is TGTGCCAGCAGCCAGGCTACAGGGCTACTCTATGGCTACACCTTC.

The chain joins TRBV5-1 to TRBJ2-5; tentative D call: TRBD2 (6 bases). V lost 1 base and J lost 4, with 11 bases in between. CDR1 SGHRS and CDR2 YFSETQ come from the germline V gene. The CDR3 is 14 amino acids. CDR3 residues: CASSLYGSGETQYF. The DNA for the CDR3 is TGCGCCAGCAGCTTGTACGGGAGTGGAGAGACCCAGTACTTC.

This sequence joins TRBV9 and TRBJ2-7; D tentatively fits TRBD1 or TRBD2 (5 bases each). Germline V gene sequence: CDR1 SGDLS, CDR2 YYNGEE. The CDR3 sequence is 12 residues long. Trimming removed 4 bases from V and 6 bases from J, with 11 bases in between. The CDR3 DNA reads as TGTGCCAGCAGCTCCCGTGGGGGCGAGCAGTACTTC. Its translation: CASSSRGGEQYF.

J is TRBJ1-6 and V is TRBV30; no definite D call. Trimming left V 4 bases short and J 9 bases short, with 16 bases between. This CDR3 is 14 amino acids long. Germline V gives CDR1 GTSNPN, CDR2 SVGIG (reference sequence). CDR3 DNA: TGTGCCTGGAAGTCCCTGGAGAGAAGTTCACCCCTCCACTTT. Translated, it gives CAWKSLERSSPLHF.

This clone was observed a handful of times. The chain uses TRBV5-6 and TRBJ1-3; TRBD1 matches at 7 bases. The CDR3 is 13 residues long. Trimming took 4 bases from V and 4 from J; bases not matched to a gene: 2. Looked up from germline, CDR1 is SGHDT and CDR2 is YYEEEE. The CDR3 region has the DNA TGTGCCAGCAGCCCGACAGGGGGAAACACCATATATTTT. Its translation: CASSPTGGNTIYF.

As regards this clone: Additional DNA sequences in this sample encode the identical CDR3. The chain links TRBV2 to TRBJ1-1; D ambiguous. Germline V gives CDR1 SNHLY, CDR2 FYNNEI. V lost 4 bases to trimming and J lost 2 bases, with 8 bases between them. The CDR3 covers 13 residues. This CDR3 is CASSVSANTEAFF. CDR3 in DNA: TGTGCCAGCAGTGTGTCGGCAAACACTGAAGCTTTCTTT.

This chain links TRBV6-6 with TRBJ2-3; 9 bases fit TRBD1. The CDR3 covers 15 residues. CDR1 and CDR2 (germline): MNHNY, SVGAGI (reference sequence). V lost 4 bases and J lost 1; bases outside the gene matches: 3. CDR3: CASSWWTGGTDTQYF. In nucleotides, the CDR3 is TGTGCCAGCAGTTGGTGGACAGGGGGCACAGATACGCAGTATTTT.

Here the CDR3 DNA reads TGTGCCAGCAGTCCCAGAGTTGGGATGAAGGAACTAAGATGGGCCCAGCATTTT. The encoded protein is CASSPRVGMKELRWAQHF. The rearrangement links TRBV28 to TRBJ1-5; D ambiguous. Germline V CDR1 and CDR2: MDHEN, SYDVKM. This CDR3 contains 18 residues. The V end lost 5 bases, the J end lost 11 bases, and 31 bases lay between the germline ends.

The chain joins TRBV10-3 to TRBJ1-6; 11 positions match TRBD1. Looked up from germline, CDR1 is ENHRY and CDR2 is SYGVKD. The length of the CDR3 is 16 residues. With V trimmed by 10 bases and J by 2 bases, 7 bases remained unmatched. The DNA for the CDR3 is TGTGCCACCCGGGACAGGGGGAGGACCTATAATTCACCCCTCCACTTT. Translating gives CATRDRGRTYNSPLHF.

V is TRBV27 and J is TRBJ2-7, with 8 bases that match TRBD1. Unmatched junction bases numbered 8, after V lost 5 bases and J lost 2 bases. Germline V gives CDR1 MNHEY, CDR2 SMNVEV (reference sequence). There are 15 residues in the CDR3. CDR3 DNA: TGTGCCAGCAGTCGTTCCGGGACAGGTACCTACGAGCAGTACTTC. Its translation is CASSRSGTGTYEQYF.

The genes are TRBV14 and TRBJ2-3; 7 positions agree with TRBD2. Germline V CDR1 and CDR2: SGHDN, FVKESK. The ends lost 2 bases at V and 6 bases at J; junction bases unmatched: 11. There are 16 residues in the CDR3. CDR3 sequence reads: CASSQRLGLVVDTQYF. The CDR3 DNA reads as TGTGCCAGCAGCCAAAGGCTTGGACTAGTGGTGGATACGCAGTATTTT. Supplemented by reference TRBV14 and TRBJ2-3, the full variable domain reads EAGVTQFPSHSVIEKGQTVTLRCDPISGHDNLYWYRRVMGKEIKFLLHFVKESKQDESGMPNNRFLAERTGGTYSTLKVQPAELEDSGVYFCASSQRLGLVVDTQYFGPGTRLTVL.

CDR3 residues: CASSLLRIGSTGNTIYF. DNA for the CDR3: TGTGCCAGCAGCCTCCTTCGTATAGGGAGCACTGGAAACACCATATATTTT. V is TRBV28 and J is TRBJ1-3; D call uncertain. CDR3 length: 17 residues. Germline V CDR1 and CDR2: MDHEN, SYDVKM. V lost 6 bases to trimming and J lost 2 bases, with 20 bases between them.

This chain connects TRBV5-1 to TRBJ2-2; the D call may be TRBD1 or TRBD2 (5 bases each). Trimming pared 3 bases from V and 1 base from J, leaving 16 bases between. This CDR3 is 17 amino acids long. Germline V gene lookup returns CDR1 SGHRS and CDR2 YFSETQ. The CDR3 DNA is TGCGCCAGCAGCTCTGGGGGTGTGGTTGGGAACACCGGGGAGCTGTTTTTT. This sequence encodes CASSSGGVVGNTGELFF.

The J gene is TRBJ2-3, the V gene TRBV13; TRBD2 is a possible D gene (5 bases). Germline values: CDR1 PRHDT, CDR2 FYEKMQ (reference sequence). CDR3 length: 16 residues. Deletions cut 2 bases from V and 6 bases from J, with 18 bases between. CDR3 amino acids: CASSLNSIGIMDTQYF. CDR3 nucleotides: TGTGCCAGCAGCTTAAATTCCATCGGGATAATGGATACGCAGTATTTT.

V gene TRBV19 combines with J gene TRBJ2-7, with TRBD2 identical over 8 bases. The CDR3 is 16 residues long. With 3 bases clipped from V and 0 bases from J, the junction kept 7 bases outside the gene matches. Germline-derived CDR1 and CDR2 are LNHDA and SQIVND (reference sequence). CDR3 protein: CASSMPSGPTSYEQYF. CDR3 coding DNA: TGTGCCAGTAGTATGCCTAGCGGGCCGACCTCCTACGAGCAGTACTTC.

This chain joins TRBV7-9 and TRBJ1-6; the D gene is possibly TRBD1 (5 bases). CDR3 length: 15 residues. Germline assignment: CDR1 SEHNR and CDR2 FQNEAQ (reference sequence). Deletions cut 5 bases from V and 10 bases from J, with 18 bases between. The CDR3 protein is CASSVDQGRRSPLHF. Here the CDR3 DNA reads TGTGCCAGCAGCGTCGATCAGGGACGTCGGTCACCCCTCCACTTT.